Reported below is one T cell receptor (beta chain). This sample was taken from a study of shared clonotypes between healthy human individuals. Germline V gene data show CDR1 as MGHRA and CDR2 as YSYEKL. V was pared by 3 bases and J by 5 bases, with 5 bases of the junction left unmatched. The length of the CDR3 is 15 residues. Naivety among CD8 cells was defined by CD45RO negativity and positive CCR7 selection, thereby excluding terminally differentiated effector memory CD45RA+ cells. The protocol was immunoSEQ multiplex PCR, while the TCRdb copy is restricted to in-frame clones and leaves out a portion. Counted here are hundreds of thousands of clones, 96% occurring once; the ten biggest clones make up roughly 0.1%.

The sequencing sample was made of naive CD8+ T cells sorted from blood. The J gene is TRBJ1-1, the V gene TRBV4-1; 11 bases align to TRBD1. The receptor's source is a woman between 25 and 40 years old in good health. The CDR3 bases are TGCGCCAGCAGCCAGGGACAGGGGGTCGGGACTGAAGCTTTCTTT. Protein sequence: CASSQGQGVGTEAFF.